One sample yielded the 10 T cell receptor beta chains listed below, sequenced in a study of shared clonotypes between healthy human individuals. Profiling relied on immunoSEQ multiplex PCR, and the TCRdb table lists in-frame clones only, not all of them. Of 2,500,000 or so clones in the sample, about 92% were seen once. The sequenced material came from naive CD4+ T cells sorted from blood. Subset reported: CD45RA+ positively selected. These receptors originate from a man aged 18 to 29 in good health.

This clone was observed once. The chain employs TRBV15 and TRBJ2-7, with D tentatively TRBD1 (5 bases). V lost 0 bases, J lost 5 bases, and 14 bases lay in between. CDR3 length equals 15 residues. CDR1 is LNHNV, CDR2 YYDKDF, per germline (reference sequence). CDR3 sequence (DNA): TGTGCCACCAGCAGAGACAAGGGTAGGGGAAACGAGCAGTACTTC. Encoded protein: CATSRDKGRGNEQYF.

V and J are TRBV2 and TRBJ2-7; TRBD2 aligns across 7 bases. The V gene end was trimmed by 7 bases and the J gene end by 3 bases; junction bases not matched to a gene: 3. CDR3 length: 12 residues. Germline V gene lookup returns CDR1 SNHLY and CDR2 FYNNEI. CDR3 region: CASIQRGYEQYF. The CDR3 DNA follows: TGTGCCAGCATCCAGCGGGGCTACGAGCAGTACTTC.

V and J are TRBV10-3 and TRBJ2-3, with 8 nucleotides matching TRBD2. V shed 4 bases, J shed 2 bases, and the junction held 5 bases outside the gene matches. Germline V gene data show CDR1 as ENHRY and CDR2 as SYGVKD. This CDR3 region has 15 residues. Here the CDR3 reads CAISVSGTPTDTQYF. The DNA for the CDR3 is TGTGCCATCAGTGTTAGCGGGACCCCCACAGATACGCAGTATTTT.

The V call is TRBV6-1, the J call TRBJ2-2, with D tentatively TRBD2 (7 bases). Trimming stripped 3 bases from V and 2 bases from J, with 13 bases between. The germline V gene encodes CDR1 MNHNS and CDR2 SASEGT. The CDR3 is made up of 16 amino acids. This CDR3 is CASSDGGGGNTGELFF. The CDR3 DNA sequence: TGTGCCAGCAGTGACGGCGGGGGCGGAAACACCGGGGAGCTGTTTTTT.

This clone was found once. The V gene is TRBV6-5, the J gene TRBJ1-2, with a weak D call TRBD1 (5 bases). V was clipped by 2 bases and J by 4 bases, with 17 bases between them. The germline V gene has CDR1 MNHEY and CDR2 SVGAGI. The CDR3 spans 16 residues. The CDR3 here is CASSYASSGVGYGYTF. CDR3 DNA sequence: TGTGCCAGCAGTTACGCGTCGTCGGGGGTTGGCTATGGCTACACCTTC.

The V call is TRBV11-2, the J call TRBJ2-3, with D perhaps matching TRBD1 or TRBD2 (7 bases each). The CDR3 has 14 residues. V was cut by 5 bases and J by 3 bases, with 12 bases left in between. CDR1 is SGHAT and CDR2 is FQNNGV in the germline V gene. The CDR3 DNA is TGTGCCAGCAGCCAGCGGGACAGAACAGATACGCAGTATTTT. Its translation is CASSQRDRTDTQYF.

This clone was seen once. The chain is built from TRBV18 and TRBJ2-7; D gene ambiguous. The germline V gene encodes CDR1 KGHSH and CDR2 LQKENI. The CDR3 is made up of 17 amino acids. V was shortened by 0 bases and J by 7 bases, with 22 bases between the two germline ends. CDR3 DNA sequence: TGTGCCAGCTCACCACCGGGTGTGCTTTCCCGTCCCGCTGAGCAGTACTTC. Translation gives CASSPPGVLSRPAEQYF.

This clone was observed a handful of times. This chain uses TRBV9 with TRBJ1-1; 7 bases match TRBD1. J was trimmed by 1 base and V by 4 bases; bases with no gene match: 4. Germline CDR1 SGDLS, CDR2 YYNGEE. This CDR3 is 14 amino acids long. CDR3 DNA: TGTGCCAGCAGCCCCCGACAGGGGAACACTGAAGCTTTCTTT. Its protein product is CASSPRQGNTEAFF.

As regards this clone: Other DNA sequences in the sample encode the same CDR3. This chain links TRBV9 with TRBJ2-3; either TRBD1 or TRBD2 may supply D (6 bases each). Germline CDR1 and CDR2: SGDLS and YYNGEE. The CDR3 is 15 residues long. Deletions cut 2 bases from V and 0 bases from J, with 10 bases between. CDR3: CASSVGGQSTDTQYF. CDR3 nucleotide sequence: TGTGCCAGCAGCGTCGGGGGACAAAGCACAGATACGCAGTATTTT. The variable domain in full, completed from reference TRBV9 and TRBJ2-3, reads DSGVTQTPKHLITATGQRVTLRCSPRSGDLSVYWYQQSLDQGLQFLIQYYNGEERAKGNILERFSAQQFPDLHSELNLSSLELGDSALYFCASSVGGQSTDTQYFGPGTRLTVL.

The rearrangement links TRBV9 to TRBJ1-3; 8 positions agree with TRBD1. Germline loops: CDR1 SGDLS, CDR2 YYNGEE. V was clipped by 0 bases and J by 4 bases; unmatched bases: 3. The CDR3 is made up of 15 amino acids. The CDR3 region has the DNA TGTGCCAGCAGCGTAGATCCAGGGGGCGGAAACACCATATATTTT. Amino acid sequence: CASSVDPGGGNTIYF.